The TCR beta chain described here comes from a study of blood T cell repertoires in COVID-19. Data came from immunoSEQ multiplex PCR; TCRdb stores just in-frame clones and leaves some out. This sample carries under 200,000 clones, around 81% of them seen once, and the ten largest clones take about 2.7%. In germline, CDR1 is SGHDN, CDR2 FVKESK. The V end lost 4 bases, the J end lost 9 bases, and 16 bases lay between the germline ends. This CDR3 has 14 amino acids. The specimen was peripheral blood. The V call is TRBV14, the J call TRBJ2-1; the D gene is possibly TRBD2 (5 bases). The receptor's source is a human donor with acute or convalescent COVID-19. The donor label of this sample is uncertain. The CDR3 DNA reads as TGTGCCAGCAGCCTCCTAAAAGAGGGCGGTGAGCAGTTCTTC. Its translation is CASSLLKEGGEQFF.